The 9 T cell receptor beta chains below all came from one sample that was sequenced in a study of cytomegalovirus exposure and HLA in healthy donors. The primer mix had 60 Vbeta and 13 Jbeta primers. TCRdb's copy holds only in-frame clones and misses some; the assay was immunoSEQ multiplex PCR. The table for this sample gives 74,000 or so clones. Sequencing was performed on PBMCs. Receptor source: an older woman in good health and CMV-seronegative.

The chain links TRBV5-1 to TRBJ2-1; D not resolved. The CDR3 is made up of 16 amino acids. The V and J ends lost 0 bases and 0 bases respectively, with 10 bases between them. Germline CDR1 is SGHRS and CDR2 is YFSETQ. CDR3 in amino acids: CASSLGPTSSYNEQFF. CDR3 nucleotides: TGCGCCAGCAGCTTGGGTCCCACCAGCTCCTACAATGAGCAGTTCTTC.

J is TRBJ1-3 and V is TRBV7-2; perhaps TRBD1 as D (6 bases). V was clipped by 5 bases and J by 2 bases, with 16 bases between them. This CDR3 region has 16 residues. The V gene's germline CDR1 is SGHTA and CDR2 FQGNSA. The chain's CDR3 is CASSRTGNLAGNTIYF. CDR3 in DNA: TGTGCCAGCAGCCGCACAGGGAATTTGGCTGGAAACACCATATATTTT.

Note on this clone: Other DNA sequences of this sample code for an identical CDR3. The rearrangement uses TRBV19 and TRBJ2-5, with a tentative D call TRBD1 (5 bases). Trimming removed 3 bases from V and 1 base from J, with 9 bases in between. CDR1 is LNHDA, CDR2 SQIVND, per germline (reference sequence). CDR3 length: 14 amino acids. The CDR3 sequence is CASSIGQGQETQYF. The CDR3 DNA is TGTGCCAGTAGTATCGGCCAGGGCCAAGAGACCCAGTACTTC.

The V call is TRBV4-1, the J call TRBJ2-1, with a weak D call TRBD2 (6 bases). The CDR3 totals 16 residues. The germline gives CDR1 MGHRA, CDR2 YSYEKL. V was trimmed by 0 bases and J by 4 bases, leaving 13 bases between them. The CDR3 loop reads CASSQDRLAIYNEQFF. As DNA, the CDR3 is TGCGCCAGCAGCCAAGACCGCCTAGCGATATACAATGAGCAGTTCTTC.

The chain employs TRBV9 and TRBJ2-1; a weak D match, TRBD2 (6 bases). Germline V gene sequence: CDR1 SGDLS, CDR2 YYNGEE. V was shortened by 0 bases and J by 5 bases, with 12 bases between the two germline ends. The CDR3 spans 15 residues. The CDR3 region is CASSVVGGINNEQFF. The CDR3 DNA is TGTGCCAGCAGCGTAGTCGGCGGGATTAACAATGAGCAGTTCTTC.

V usage is TRBV21-1 and J usage is TRBJ1-1; the D call in the table, TRBD1, was not verified against the DNA. TRBV21-1 has pseudogene status. This CDR3 has 14 residues. CDR3 in amino acids: CASSGGTENTEAFF. The CDR3 nucleotides read TGTGCCAGCAGCGGCGGGACAGAGAACACTGAAGCTTTCTTT.

This rearrangement joins TRBV7-2 to TRBJ2-3, with D perhaps matching TRBD2 (5 bases). CDR3 length equals 18 residues. With 1 base removed from V and 0 bases from J, the gap between germline ends came to 17 bases. Germline V gene lookup returns CDR1 SGHTA and CDR2 FQGNSA. CDR3 loop: CASSLVAQRFLSTDTQYF. The CDR3 coding sequence is TGTGCCAGCAGCTTAGTTGCCCAGCGGTTTCTTAGCACAGATACGCAGTATTTT.

The CDR3 loop is CASSVAPGTGDRETQYF. CDR3 bases: TGTGCCAGCAGCGTAGCTCCGGGGACAGGGGATCGAGAGACCCAGTACTTC. V and J are TRBV9 and TRBJ2-5; 10 bases fit TRBD1. This CDR3 has 17 amino acids. Germline V gene data show CDR1 as SGDLS and CDR2 as YYNGEE. J gave up 4 bases and V 0 bases, and 9 bases lay outside the gene matches.

About this clone itself: Within the sample, other DNA sequences also encode this same CDR3. The chain couples TRBV5-1 to TRBJ2-7, with 10 nucleotides matching TRBD1. Trimming cost V 4 bases and J 2 bases; bases outside gene matches: 3. CDR3 length: 14 residues. CDR1 and CDR2 (germline): SGHRS, YFSETQ. CDR3 sequence reads: CASSTGQGAYEQYF. The CDR3 nucleotides read TGCGCCAGCAGCACCGGACAGGGGGCCTACGAGCAGTACTTC.